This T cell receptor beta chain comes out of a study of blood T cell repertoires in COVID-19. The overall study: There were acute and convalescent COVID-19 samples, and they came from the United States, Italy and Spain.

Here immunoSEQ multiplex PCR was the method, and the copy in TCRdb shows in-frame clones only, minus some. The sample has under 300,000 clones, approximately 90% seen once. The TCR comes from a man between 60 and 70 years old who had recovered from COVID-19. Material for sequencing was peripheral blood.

CDR3 nucleotide sequence: TGTGCCAGCAGTTCTAGCGGGGGGGCTACCTACGAGCAGTACGTC. Translation: CASSSSGGATYEQYV. The chain carries TRBV6-5 and TRBJ2-7, with 12 bases identical to TRBD2. This CDR3 is built from 15 residues. Trimming at V came to 4 bases and at J to 2 bases, leaving 3 bases not matched to a gene. CDR1 is MNHEY and CDR2 is SVGAGI in the germline V gene.